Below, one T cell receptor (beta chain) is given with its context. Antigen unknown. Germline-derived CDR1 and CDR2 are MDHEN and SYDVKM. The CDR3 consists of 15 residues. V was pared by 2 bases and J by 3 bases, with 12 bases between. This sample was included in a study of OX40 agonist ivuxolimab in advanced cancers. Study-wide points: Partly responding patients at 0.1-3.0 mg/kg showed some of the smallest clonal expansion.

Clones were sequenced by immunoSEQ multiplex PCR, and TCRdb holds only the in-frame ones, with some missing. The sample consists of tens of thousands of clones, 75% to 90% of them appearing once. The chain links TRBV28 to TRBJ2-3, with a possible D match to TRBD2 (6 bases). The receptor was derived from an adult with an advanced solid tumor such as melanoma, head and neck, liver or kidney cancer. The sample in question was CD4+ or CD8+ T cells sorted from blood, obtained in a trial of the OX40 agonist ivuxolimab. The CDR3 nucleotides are TGTGCCAGCAGTTTACCGGGGGTGGAAACAGATACGCAGTATTTT. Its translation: CASSLPGVETDTQYF.